This T cell receptor (beta chain) appears in the sequencing data of a study of T cell responses to AZD1222 COVID-19 vaccine. Germline-derived CDR1 and CDR2 are LGHNA and YSLEER. CDR3 length: 15 residues. J gave up 3 bases and V 4 bases, and 6 bases lay outside the gene matches. The data were produced by immunoSEQ multiplex PCR, yet TCRdb's version contains in-frame clones alone and is incomplete. Of tens of thousands of clones in the sample, about 74% were seen once. Here the sequenced sample was peripheral blood, taken on day 0 of AZD1222 vaccination. This TCR was recovered from an adult in good health. This sequence joins TRBV4-3 and TRBJ2-7; 10 bases agree with TRBD2. The CDR3 DNA is TGCGCCAGCAGCCCGTACTCTAGCGGGGGCTACGAGCAGTACTTC. Translating gives CASSPYSSGGYEQYF.